This TCR beta chain was sequenced for a study of blood T cells in healthy people across ages (dated by TCRdb to between 2015 and 2017). Regarding the complete study: In model experiments, roughly one uniquely barcoded TCR beta cDNA molecule per two T cells was captured by template switching. To avoid experimental bias, donors of different ages were randomly spread across the sequencing lanes. Four age groups were formed from the donors: young (average approximately 15 years), middle-aged (around 39), aged (around 68) and long-lived (around 80). The study analyzed two additional independent replicas of 1 million unique cDNA reads from the same blood draw for two donors, one aged 18 to 30 and one aged 80 or older. The study measured age-related changes in TCR beta repertoire diversity using deep sequencing normalized with unique cDNA molecular identifiers. Paper-wide results and their limitations: Observed TCR beta diversity per million T cells fell roughly linearly with age, and a significant reduction was already apparent by age around 40. Estimates of total diversity based on one million sequenced T cells were considered lower bounds and underestimates. Donor CMV infection status was unknown, potentially confounding age-related changes in expanded clonotypes. Compared with the aged group, the long-lived group had more naive CD4+ T cells, fewer expanded clones and increased TCR diversity, suggesting age selection. A strong correlation was found between observed TCR beta diversity and the percentage of naive T cells measured by flow cytometry. Conclusive comparison of naive and antigen-experienced compartments was prevented by the profiling of bulk unsorted PBMCs.

From V the trimming removes 5 bases and from J it removes 5 bases, while the gene matches leave 7 bases of the junction unaccounted for. The CDR3 runs 15 amino acids, cysteine and phenylalanine included. The entry retains the CDR3 DNA only, 45 bases that are in frame from base 1. The library was built by means of 5' RACE. The run used an Illumina HiSeq 2500. The second PCR ran for roughly 7 to 11 cycles and used a J-beta primer mix along with a sample-barcoded 5' primer. A unique molecular identifier was introduced onto each TCR beta cDNA molecule by a template-switch 5' adaptor carrying 12 random nucleotides. Each sample yielded at least 2.5 million CDR3-containing paired-end reads. First-strand cDNA synthesis was performed from all RNA using the Mint cDNA synthesis kit, with priming by a TRBC-specific oligonucleotide. After uracil-DNA glycosylase treatment, a first 18-cycle PCR used universal primers M1SS and BC2_uni_R on all cDNA. The published analysis was carried out like this. For normalization, 1 million high-quality reads, each with a distinct molecular identifier, were randomly selected from each sample. Instead of being binned into consensus sequences, reads that shared molecular identifiers were thrown out. MiTCR, set to a Q25 quality threshold and the strictest error-elimination algorithm, was used for CDR3 identification, clonotype clustering and error correction. A nonparametric unseen species model with Euler transformation was used to estimate a lower bound on total TCR beta diversity. TCRdb's own reprocessing of the public reads used fastp at Q25 and MiXCR and kept productive beta chains. Duplicate CDR3 protein sequences are folded into a single record with the most common DNA and genes. The V and J calls, along with clone size, are taken from TCRdb and not from the paper's own processing. For this sample there are about 670,000 distinct CDR3 sequences; 52% appear just once. The leading ten clones occupy 13% of the sample.

Remarks on this clonotype: Its antigen target is currently unknown. No base-level quality is on record; no much larger clone is a single base apart.

The donors were 40 or so Caucasian individuals from Russia, aged about 6 to 95 years, who were systemically healthy. Around 10 milliliters of peripheral blood were drawn from each donor into EDTA-treated Vacutainer tubes. PBMCs were isolated by Ficoll-Paque density-gradient centrifugation, with at least 6 million obtained per sample. Total RNA, at least 6 micrograms per sample, was extracted from PBMCs with Trizol reagent. The percentages of naive CD45RAhigh/CD27high T cells were determined by flow cytometry on a PBMC aliquot from every donor. The V and J genes are TRBV12-3 or TRBV12-4 and TRBJ2-5; TRBD2 agrees with 11 junctional bases. The sample consisted of blood. The source of this sequence is a woman of 80 years or more in good health. In nucleotides, the sequence is TGTGCCAGCAGTGGCACTAGCGGGAGATGGGAGACCCAGTACTTC. Its translation reads: CASSGTSGRWETQYF.